Presented here are 28 T cell receptor beta chains from one specimen sequenced in a study of blood T cell repertoires in COVID-19. The repertoire was sequenced with immunoSEQ multiplex PCR; TCRdb's copy has only in-frame clones and lacks some. The data contain 110,000 to 150,000 clones, 84% of them singletons. Sequencing was done on a sample of peripheral blood. Every receptor here comes from a human donor in a cohort sampled during active COVID-19.

This chain joins TRBV2 and TRBJ2-7, with 10 bases aligning to TRBD1. Germline V gene sequence: CDR1 SNHLY, CDR2 FYNNEI. J gave up 3 bases and V 6 bases, and 2 bases lay outside the gene matches. There are 13 residues in the CDR3. The CDR3 here is CASRGQGDYEQYV. DNA of the CDR3: TGTGCCAGCAGAGGACAGGGGGACTACGAGCAGTACGTC.

The V and J genes are TRBV2 and TRBJ1-5; TRBD1 aligns across 8 bases. This CDR3 spans 14 amino acids. The V gene end was trimmed by 6 bases and the J gene end by 5 bases; junction bases not matched to a gene: 6. The V gene's germline CDR1 is SNHLY and CDR2 FYNNEI. The CDR3 protein is CASRTGAGDQPQHF. The CDR3 nucleotides are TGTGCCAGCAGGACAGGGGCGGGTGATCAGCCCCAGCATTTT.

The rearrangement links TRBV9 to TRBJ2-5; D might be TRBD2 (6 bases). The V gene lost 3 bases and the J gene lost 5 bases, with 14 bases spanning the gap. CDR1 and CDR2 (germline): SGDLS, YYNGEE. This CDR3 is built from 14 residues. CDR3 sequence reads: CASSAGTRGETQYF. The CDR3 DNA follows: TGTGCCAGCAGCGCGGGGACTCGAGGCGAGACCCAGTACTTC.

A few counts support this clone. This sequence joins TRBV19 and TRBJ2-2, with D possibly TRBD2 on 6 matching bases. Germline V gives CDR1 LNHDA, CDR2 SQIVND (reference sequence). Trimming left V 6 bases short and J 7 bases short, with 21 bases between. The CDR3 is 16 amino acids. The CDR3 region is CASRGGTLRTGGELFF. CDR3 sequence (DNA): TGTGCCAGTAGGGGCGGGACCCTTCGAACGGGCGGGGAGCTGTTTTTT. Filled out from reference TRBV19 and TRBJ2-2, the complete variable domain reads DGGITQSPKYLFRKEGQNVTLSCEQNLNHDAMYWYRQDPGQGLRLIYYSQIVNDFQKGDIAEGYSVSREKKESFPLTVTSAQKNPTAFYLCASRGGTLRTGGELFFGEGSRLTVL.

The chain combines TRBV27 with TRBJ2-7, with D maybe TRBD2 (6 bases). This CDR3 is built from 16 residues. V was clipped by 5 bases and J by 5 bases, with 22 bases between them. CDR1 is MNHEY and CDR2 is SMNVEV in the germline V gene (reference sequence). The CDR3 loop is CASSIRTSTSSHEQYF. The CDR3, as DNA: TGTGCCAGCAGTATCCGCACTTCGACTAGTTCCCACGAGCAGTACTTC.

The chain is built from TRBV7-2 and TRBJ2-1, with 11 bases fitting TRBD2. Germline CDR1 and CDR2: SGHTA and FQGNSA. CDR3 length: 15 residues. The J segment lost 6 bases and the V segment lost 4 bases, leaving 5 bases of the junction unmatched. The CDR3 DNA is TGTGCCAGCAGCTACACTAGCGGGAGTATCAATGAGCAGTTCTTC. This encodes CASSYTSGSINEQFF.

The rearrangement links TRBV7-6 to TRBJ2-7; tentative D call: TRBD2 (5 bases). The germline V gene encodes CDR1 SGHVS and CDR2 FNYEAQ. The length of the CDR3 is 18 residues. V gave up 2 bases and J gave up 0 bases, with 20 bases separating them. The CDR3 region has the DNA TGTGCCAGCAGCTTAAGTCTTAGGAGAGGGCAGAGCTCCTACGAGCAGTACTTC. As protein: CASSLSLRRGQSSYEQYF.

This clone was observed once. The chain employs TRBV6-5 and TRBJ1-6; D perhaps matches TRBD1 (5 bases). V was trimmed by 7 bases and J by 6 bases, leaving 16 bases between them. Per the germline V gene, CDR1 is MNHEY and CDR2 is SVGAGI. The CDR3 sequence is 15 residues long. Written as DNA, the CDR3 is TGTGCCAGCAATCCTCGGGGACTGCTTAATTCACCCCTCCACTTT. This gives the protein CASNPRGLLNSPLHF.

The table lists this clone with a count of one. The rearrangement uses TRBV11-3 and TRBJ2-5; D is unresolved. CDR3 size: 14 residues. Germline CDR1 is SGHNT and CDR2 is YENEEA. V lost 5 bases and J lost 9, with 19 bases in between. The CDR3 DNA is TGTGCCAGCAGCCCTGAGCTGGTATCTTCGGCCCAGTACTTC. This encodes CASSPELVSSAQYF.

This clone was counted once. V gene TRBV12-3 or TRBV12-4 combines with J gene TRBJ2-7, with D possibly matching TRBD1 (6 bases). Trimming removed 3 bases at V and 4 bases at J, with 10 bases between. The CDR3 has 13 amino acids. The DNA for the CDR3 is TGTGCCAGCAGTTTCGCACAGGGTTACGAGCAGTACTTC. Protein product: CASSFAQGYEQYF.

V usage is TRBV19 and J usage is TRBJ2-7; possibly TRBD1 for D (7 bases). The V gene's germline CDR1 is LNHDA and CDR2 SQIVND (reference sequence). The CDR3 runs 14 residues. Trimming cost V 5 bases and J 0 bases, with 11 bases left between them. CDR3 protein: CASSPRDSSYEQYV. CDR3 nucleotide sequence: TGTGCCAGTAGTCCGCGGGACAGCTCCTACGAGCAGTACGTC.

This clone was found once. The V and J genes are TRBV5-1 and TRBJ2-7, with 10 bases that match TRBD1. CDR1 is SGHRS and CDR2 is YFSETQ in the germline V gene. The CDR3 has 15 amino acids. The V segment lost 4 bases and the J segment 6 bases; nucleotides outside the gene matches: 10. CDR3 coding DNA: TGCGCCAGCAGCCTCGGGGGACAGGGGTTCGGCGAGCAGTACGTC. Translating it yields CASSLGGQGFGEQYV.

The count of this clone is one. The genes are TRBV2 and TRBJ2-7; 8 nucleotides agree with TRBD1. The CDR3 is made up of 14 amino acids. Germline V gives CDR1 SNHLY, CDR2 FYNNEI. V trimming: 6 bases; J trimming: 3 bases; junction bases outside the gene matches: 7. The CDR3 region has the DNA TGTGCCAGCAGGGGAGGACAGGGTCACTACGAGCAGTACTTC. The encoded protein is CASRGGQGHYEQYF.

The CDR3 region has the DNA TGTGCCAGTACCAGGGGGCAGAATCGCAATCAGCCCCAGCATTTT. Amino acid sequence: CASTRGQNRNQPQHF. The rearrangement uses TRBV19 and TRBJ1-5, with TRBD1 matching 8 bases. V lost 7 bases to trimming and J lost 2 bases; unmatched junction nucleotides: 7. Germline CDR1 reads LNHDA; CDR2 reads SQIVND (reference sequence). The CDR3 sequence is 15 residues long.

This clone was seen a few times. The rearrangement links TRBV7-3 to TRBJ1-1, with D possibly being TRBD1 (5 bases). The V and J ends lost 0 bases and 0 bases respectively, with 17 bases between them. Germline CDR1 and CDR2: SGHTA and FQGTGA. There are 18 residues in the CDR3. CDR3 sequence reads: CASSLTAGPYHMNTEAFF. For the CDR3, the DNA is TGTGCCAGCAGCTTAACCGCAGGGCCCTATCATATGAACACTGAAGCTTTCTTT.

The chain's CDR3 is CAWSPGGVEAFF. The CDR3, as DNA: TGTGCCTGGAGTCCGGGGGGGGTCGAAGCTTTCTTT. The genes are TRBV30 and TRBJ1-1; D might be TRBD1 (5 bases). The CDR3 runs 12 residues. V gave up 2 bases and J gave up 8 bases, with 12 bases separating them. The V gene's germline CDR1 is GTSNPN and CDR2 SVGIG (reference sequence).

V gene TRBV10-3 combines with J gene TRBJ2-3; TRBD1 aligns across 8 bases. The germline CDR1 and CDR2 sequences are ENHRY and SYGVKD. The junction had 7 bases not matched to a gene; V was cut back by 7 bases and J by 4 bases. This CDR3 is built from 14 residues. The CDR3 DNA follows: TGTGCCATCAAAGGACAGGGACGCGCAGATACGCAGTATTTT. It translates to CAIKGQGRADTQYF.

The chain uses TRBV7-2 and TRBJ2-5; D is uncertain. The CDR3 has 13 amino acids. Germline lookup yields CDR1 SGHTA and CDR2 FQGNSA. Trimming took off 6 bases at V and 0 bases at J, with 8 bases between the two ends. The DNA of the CDR3 is TGTGCCAGCAGTACATACAACCAAGAGACCCAGTACTTC. It is translated as CASSTYNQETQYF. The variable domain in full, with the rest retrieved from reference TRBV7-2 and TRBJ2-5, is GAGVSQSPSNKVTEKGKDVELRCDPISGHTALYWYRQSLGQGLEFLIYFQGNSAPDKSGLPSDRFSAERTGGSVSTLTIQRTQQEDSAVYLCASSTYNQETQYFGPGTRLLVL.

This chain connects TRBV7-2 to TRBJ1-2, with unresolved D. The CDR3 contains 15 residues. Germline-derived CDR1 and CDR2 are SGHTA and FQGNSA. The ends were cut back, 1 base at V and 5 bases at J, with 14 bases in the middle. CDR3 bases: TGTGCCAGCAGCTTAGGGTTTGGGTGGAGATATGGCTACACCTTC. Its translation is CASSLGFGWRYGYTF.

A single count supports this clone. For the CDR3, the DNA is TGCGCCAGCAGCCAAGACGGCGGGATCCAAGAGACCCAGTACTTC. Its protein is CASSQDGGIQETQYF. The chain uses TRBV4-1 and TRBJ2-5; possible D gene TRBD2, 6 bases. The CDR3 is 15 residues long. The V end lost 0 bases, the J end lost 1 base, and 9 bases lay between the germline ends. Germline V gene sequence: CDR1 MGHRA, CDR2 YSYEKL.

The V gene is TRBV7-2, the J gene TRBJ2-1; possible D gene TRBD2, 5 bases. The CDR3 covers 14 residues. The V gene's germline CDR1 is SGHTA and CDR2 FQGNSA. The V end was cut by 5 bases, the J end by 7 bases, with 15 bases between. CDR3 DNA: TGTGCCAGCAGCCGGCGACTACAAAGGAATGAGCAGTTCTTC. The encoded protein is CASSRRLQRNEQFF. Combining the CDR3 with reference TRBV7-2 and TRBJ2-1 gives the whole variable domain GAGVSQSPSNKVTEKGKDVELRCDPISGHTALYWYRQSLGQGLEFLIYFQGNSAPDKSGLPSDRFSAERTGGSVSTLTIQRTQQEDSAVYLCASSRRLQRNEQFFGPGTRLTVL.

This rearrangement joins TRBV10-3 to TRBJ2-1, with 8 bases matching TRBD1. This CDR3 is 14 amino acids long. Germline trimming cut 5 bases from V and 7 bases from J; bases unmatched to any gene: 7. The germline V gene has CDR1 ENHRY and CDR2 SYGVKD. The CDR3 here is CAISKTGEGNEQFF. The DNA for the CDR3 is TGTGCCATCAGTAAGACAGGGGAAGGGAATGAGCAGTTCTTC.

The V call is TRBV10-2, the J call TRBJ2-1; D uncertain. There are 13 residues in the CDR3. Per germline, CDR1 WSHSY and CDR2 SAAADI. V dropped 6 bases and J dropped 4 bases, with 10 bases sitting between them. Here the CDR3 DNA reads TGCGCCAGCAGCCCGTGGCCTTACAATGAGCAGTTCTTC. Protein sequence: CASSPWPYNEQFF.

In its sample, this clone was seen a few times. The V call is TRBV28, the J call TRBJ2-1; D remains ambiguous. The CDR3 is made up of 12 amino acids. Germline V gene data show CDR1 as MDHEN and CDR2 as SYDVKM. V was cut by 6 bases and J by 9 bases, with 12 bases left in between. For the CDR3, the DNA is TGTGCCAGCAGCATTTCTATACTTGAGCAGTTCTTC. Its protein product is CASSISILEQFF.

The chain uses TRBV6-2 or TRBV6-3 and TRBJ1-1, with D perhaps matching TRBD1 (5 bases). V was clipped by 4 bases and J by 2 bases, with 20 bases between them. The CDR3 covers 17 residues. Germline V gene sequence: CDR1 MNHEY, CDR2 SVGEGT. For the CDR3, the DNA is TGTGCCAGCAGTTCCAACCGTGTCCCCAGGGTAAACACTGAAGCTTTCTTT. Its translation: CASSSNRVPRVNTEAFF.

V and J are TRBV28 and TRBJ1-3, with 8 bases matching TRBD1. Looked up from germline, CDR1 is MDHEN and CDR2 is SYDVKM. This CDR3 is 15 amino acids long. Trimming took 7 bases from V and 4 from J; bases not matched to a gene: 9. The CDR3 DNA follows: TGTGCCAGCATTGCAGGGGGCTTCGGGGGAAACACCATATATTTT. This translates into CASIAGGFGGNTIYF. Full variable domain (rest looked up from reference TRBV28 and TRBJ1-3): DVKVTQSSRYLVKRTGEKVFLECVQDMDHENMFWYRQDPGLGLRLIYFSYDVKMKEKGDIPEGYSVSREKKERFSLILESASTNQTSMYLCASIAGGFGGNTIYFGEGSWLTVV.

This chain links TRBV6-1 with TRBJ2-3; tentative D call: TRBD1 (6 bases). This CDR3 is 15 amino acids long. The V end was cut by 0 bases, the J end by 0 bases, with 7 bases between. Looked up from germline, CDR1 is MNHNS and CDR2 is SASEGT. Here the CDR3 DNA reads TGTGCCAGCAGTGAAGCAGGACAGAGCACAGATACGCAGTATTTT. It is translated as CASSEAGQSTDTQYF.

V and J are TRBV27 and TRBJ1-2; 9 bases agree with TRBD1. Per the germline V gene, CDR1 is MNHEY and CDR2 is SMNVEV (reference sequence). The CDR3 contains 15 residues. J was trimmed by 2 bases and V by 6 bases; bases with no gene match: 7. CDR3 region: CASSDRQGGNYGYTF. CDR3 coding DNA: TGTGCCAGCAGCGACCGACAGGGGGGAAACTATGGCTACACCTTC.